The subject of this entry is one T cell receptor (beta chain). The sample is drawn from a study of shared clonotypes between healthy human individuals. Study at large: Donor composition was two women and three men, aged 18 to 49.

Using immunoSEQ multiplex PCR, the repertoire was profiled, and TCRdb retains in-frame clones only, with some absent. Here the sample spans some 1,600,000 clones, approximately 98% being singletons. The CDR3 runs to 16 residues. The ends lost 0 bases at V and 4 bases at J; junction bases unmatched: 4. Germline V lookup: CDR1 KGHSH, CDR2 LQKENI. The specimen sequenced was naive CD4+ T cells sorted from blood. This sample's subset: CD45RA+ positively selected. The rearrangement links TRBV18 to TRBJ2-1, with 9 positions matching TRBD1. The source is a man aged 25-45 years in good health. The CDR3 DNA is TGTGCCAGCTCACCACCACGACAGGGGGATTACAATGAGCAGTTCTTC. Translating it yields CASSPPRQGDYNEQFF.